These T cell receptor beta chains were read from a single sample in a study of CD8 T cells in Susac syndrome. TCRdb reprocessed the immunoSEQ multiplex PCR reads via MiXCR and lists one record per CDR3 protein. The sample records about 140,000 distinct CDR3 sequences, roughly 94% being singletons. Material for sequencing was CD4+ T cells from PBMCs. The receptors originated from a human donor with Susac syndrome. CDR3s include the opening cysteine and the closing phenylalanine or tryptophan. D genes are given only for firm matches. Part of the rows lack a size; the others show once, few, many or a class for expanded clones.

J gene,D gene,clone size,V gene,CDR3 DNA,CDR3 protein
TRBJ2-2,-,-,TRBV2,TGTGCCAGCAGGCCGGACCCCACCGGGGAGCTGTTTTTT,CASRPDPTGELFF
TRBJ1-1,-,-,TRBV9,TGTGCCAGCAGCGAGAACTCGGACACTGAAGCTTTCTTT,CASSENSDTEAFF
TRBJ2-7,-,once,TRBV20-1,TGCAGTGCTGCACCCGGAGACGAGCAGTACTTC,CSAAPGDEQYF
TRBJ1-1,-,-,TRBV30,TGTGCCTGGAGCCCGACAGGTAACACTGAAGCTTTCTTT,CAWSPTGNTEAFF
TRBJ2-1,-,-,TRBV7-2,TGTGCCAGCAGCGGAGGGCGTAATGAGCAGTTCTTC,CASSGGRNEQFF
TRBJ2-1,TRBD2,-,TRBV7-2,TGTGCCAGCAGCTTAGGGCCGGGGGGGGAGCAGTTCTTC,CASSLGPGGEQFF
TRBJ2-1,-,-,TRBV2,TGTGCCAGCAGTGGTGGCTGGCAGGGGGAGCAGTTCTTC,CASSGGWQGEQFF
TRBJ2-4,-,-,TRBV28,TGTGCCAGCAGTTTCGGGGGGCGACTAGCCAAAAACATTCAGTACTTC,CASSFGGRLAKNIQYF
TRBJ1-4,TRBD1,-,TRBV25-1,TGTGCCAGCAGCACTACCCTACAGGGGTGGGAGGAAAAACTGTTTTTT,CASSTTLQGWEEKLFF
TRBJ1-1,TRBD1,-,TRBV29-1,TGCAGCGTTAGAACAGGGGCCTCTGAAGCTTTCTTT,CSVRTGASEAFF
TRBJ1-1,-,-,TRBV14,TGTGCCAGCAGCCAAGAATATGGACGGATGAACACTGAAGCTTTCTTT,CASSQEYGRMNTEAFF
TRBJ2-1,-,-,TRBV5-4,TGTGCCAGCAGCTCCGCTTTAGATGAGCAGTTCTTC,CASSSALDEQFF
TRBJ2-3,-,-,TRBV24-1,TGTGCCACCAAGGGACAAATCACAGATACGCAGTATTTT,CATKGQITDTQYF
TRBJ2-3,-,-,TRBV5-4,TGTGCCAGCAGCGGAAGACAGCCTAGCACAGATACGCAGTATTTT,CASSGRQPSTDTQYF
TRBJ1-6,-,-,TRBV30,TGTGCCTGGAGTGAACTGGCGAATTCACCCCTCCACTTT,CAWSELANSPLHF
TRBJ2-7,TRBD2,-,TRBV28,TGTGCCAGCAGTCTAGCGGGGTCCCCGCGGGAGCAGTACTTC,CASSLAGSPREQYF
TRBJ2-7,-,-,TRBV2,TGTGCCAGCACCGACAGACGCGAGCAGTACTTC,CASTDRREQYF
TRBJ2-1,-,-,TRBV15,TGTGCCACCAGGACGAGGACTTACCCCCCGTACAATGAGCAGTTCTTC,CATRTRTYPPYNEQFF
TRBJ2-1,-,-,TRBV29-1,TGCAGCGTTGAAGATCAAGAGAGGTCTGGTGAGCAGTTCTTC,CSVEDQERSGEQFF
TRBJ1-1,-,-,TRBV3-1,TGTGCCAGCAGCCAAGACGTGAGCATGAACACTGAAGCTTTCTTT,CASSQDVSMNTEAFF
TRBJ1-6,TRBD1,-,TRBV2,TGTGCCAGCATTGGACAGGAAAATTCACCCCTCCACTTT,CASIGQENSPLHF
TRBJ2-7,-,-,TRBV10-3,TGTGCCATCAGTGAACAGGGAAACGAGCAGTACTTC,CAISEQGNEQYF
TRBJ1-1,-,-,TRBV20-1,TGCAGAGCAACCCCCATGGGGATGAACACTGAAGCTTTCTTT,CRATPMGMNTEAFF
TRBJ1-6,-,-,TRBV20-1,TGCAGTGCTAGGTGGATCTTAAGCTCCTATAATTCACCCCTCCACTTT,CSARWILSSYNSPLHF
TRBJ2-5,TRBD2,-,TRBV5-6,TGTGCCAGCAGCTTGGTCGGGAGGGCCCGAGAGACCCAGTACTTC,CASSLVGRARETQYF
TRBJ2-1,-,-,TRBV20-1,TGCAGTGCTACCCAGGGGGGTAATGAGCAGTTCTTC,CSATQGGNEQFF